This T cell receptor (beta chain) was recovered during a study of TIL therapy for anti-PD-1-resistant metastatic lung cancer. On the study more broadly: Tumor harvest preceded PD-1/PD-L1 blockade, followed by nivolumab treatment.

Noted time point: pre-treatment sample, taken before nivolumab and TIL therapy. The libraries were made with immunoSEQ v3. Measured with immunoSEQ multiplex PCR; TCRdb has only the in-frame clones, and not every one. The sample lists 60,000 or so clones, around 63% occurring once. A note on this clone: Antigen: not known.

Broader study findings: Patients were highly selected, enriched for treatment-naive, never-smoker and oncogene-addicted cases.

CDR1 LNHDA and CDR2 SQIVND come from the germline V gene (reference sequence). V was pared by 5 bases and J by 1 base, with 6 bases between. This CDR3 spans 14 amino acids. Sequenced here: blood, sampled at baseline. This sequence joins TRBV19 and TRBJ1-6; D perhaps matches TRBD1 (5 bases). The origin of this receptor is a person aged 30 to 80 with non-small cell lung cancer. CDR3 residues: CASSGGSYNSPLHF. The CDR3 region has the DNA TGTGCCAGTAGTGGGGGGTCCTATAATTCACCCCTCCACTTT.